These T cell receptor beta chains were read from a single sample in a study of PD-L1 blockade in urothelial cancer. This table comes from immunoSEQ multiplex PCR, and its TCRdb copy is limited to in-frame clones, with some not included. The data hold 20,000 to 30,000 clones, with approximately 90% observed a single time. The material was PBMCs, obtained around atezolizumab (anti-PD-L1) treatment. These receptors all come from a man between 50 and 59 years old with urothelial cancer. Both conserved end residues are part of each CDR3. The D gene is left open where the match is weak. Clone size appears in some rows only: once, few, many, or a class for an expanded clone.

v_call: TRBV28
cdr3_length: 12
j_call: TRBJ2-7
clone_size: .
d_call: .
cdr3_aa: CATRQKYYEQYF
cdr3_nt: TGTGCCACGCGACAGAAATACTACGAGCAGTACTTC

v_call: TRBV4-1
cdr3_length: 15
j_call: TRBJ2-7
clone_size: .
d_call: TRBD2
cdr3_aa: CASSPGLAGGYEQYF
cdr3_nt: TGCGCCAGCAGCCCTGGACTAGCGGGGGGGTACGAGCAGTACTTC

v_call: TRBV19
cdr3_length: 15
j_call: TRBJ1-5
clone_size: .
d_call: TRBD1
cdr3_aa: CASSMTGGVNQPQHF
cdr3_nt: TGTGCCAGTAGTATGACAGGGGGCGTTAATCAGCCCCAGCATTTT

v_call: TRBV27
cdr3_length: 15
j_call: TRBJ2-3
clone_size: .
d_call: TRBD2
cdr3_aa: CASSFPSGGSDTQYF
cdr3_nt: TGTGCCAGCAGTTTTCCTAGCGGGGGGTCAGATACGCAGTATTTT

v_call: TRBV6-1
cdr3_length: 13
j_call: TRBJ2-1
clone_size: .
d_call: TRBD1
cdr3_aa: CASSATGYNEQFF
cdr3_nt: TGTGCCAGCAGTGCGACAGGGTACAATGAGCAGTTCTTC

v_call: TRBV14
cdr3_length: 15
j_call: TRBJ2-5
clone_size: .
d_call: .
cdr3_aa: CASSHRITTQETQYF
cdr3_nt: TGTGCCAGCAGCCACCGAATAACAACCCAAGAGACCCAGTACTTC

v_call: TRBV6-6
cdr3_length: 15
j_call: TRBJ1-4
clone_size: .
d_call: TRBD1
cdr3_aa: CASSYGGTGGEKLFF
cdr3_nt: TGTGCCAGCAGTTACGGAGGGACAGGAGGTGAAAAACTGTTTTTT

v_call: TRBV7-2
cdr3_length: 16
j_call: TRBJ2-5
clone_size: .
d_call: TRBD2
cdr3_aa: CASSFWTSGVVETQYF
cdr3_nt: TGTGCCAGCAGCTTTTGGACTAGCGGGGTAGTAGAGACCCAGTACTTC

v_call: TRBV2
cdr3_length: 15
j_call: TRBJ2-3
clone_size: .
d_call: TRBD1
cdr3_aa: CASKDRVGSTDTQYF
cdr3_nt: TGTGCCAGCAAGGACAGGGTCGGGAGCACAGATACGCAGTATTTT

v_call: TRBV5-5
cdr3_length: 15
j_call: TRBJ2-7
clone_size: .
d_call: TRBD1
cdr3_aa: CASSYGTGAVREQYF
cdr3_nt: TGTGCCAGCAGCTATGGGACAGGGGCCGTCCGAGAGCAGTACTTC

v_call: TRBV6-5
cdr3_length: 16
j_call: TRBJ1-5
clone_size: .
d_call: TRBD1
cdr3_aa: CASSFPGTVYDQPQHF
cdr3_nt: TGTGCCAGCAGTTTTCCCGGGACAGTCTACGATCAGCCCCAGCATTTT

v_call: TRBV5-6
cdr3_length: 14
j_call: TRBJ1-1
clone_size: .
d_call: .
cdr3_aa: CASSLPNRNTEAFF
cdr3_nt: TGTGCCAGCAGCCTCCCTAACCGGAACACTGAAGCTTTCTTT

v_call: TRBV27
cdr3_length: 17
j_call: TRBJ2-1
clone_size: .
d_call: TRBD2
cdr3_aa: CASSFPSGASSYNEQFF
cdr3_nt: TGTGCCAGCAGTTTCCCTAGCGGGGCCAGCTCCTACAATGAGCAGTTCTTC

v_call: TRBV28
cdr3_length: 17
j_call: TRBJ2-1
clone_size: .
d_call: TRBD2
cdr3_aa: CASSHRTSGRNVNEQFF
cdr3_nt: TGTGCCAGCAGTCATAGGACTAGCGGGAGGAACGTCAATGAGCAGTTCTTC

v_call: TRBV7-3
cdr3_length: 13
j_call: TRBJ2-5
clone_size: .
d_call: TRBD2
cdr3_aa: CASSFSGGETQYF
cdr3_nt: TGTGCCAGCAGCTTTAGCGGGGGGGAGACCCAGTACTTC

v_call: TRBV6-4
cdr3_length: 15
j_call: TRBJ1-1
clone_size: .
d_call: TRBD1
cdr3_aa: CAGQGGPGTSTEAFF
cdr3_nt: TGTGCCGGGCAAGGGGGCCCCGGGACGAGCACTGAAGCTTTCTTT

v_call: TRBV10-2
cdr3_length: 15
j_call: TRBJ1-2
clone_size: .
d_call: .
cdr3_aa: CASSESRANSYGYTF
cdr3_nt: TGCGCCAGCAGTGAGTCGAGAGCTAATAGTTATGGCTACACCTTC

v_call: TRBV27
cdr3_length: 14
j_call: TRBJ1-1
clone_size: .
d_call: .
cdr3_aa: CASSLNGGIAEAFF
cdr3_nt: TGTGCCAGCAGTTTAAACGGAGGGATCGCTGAAGCTTTCTTT

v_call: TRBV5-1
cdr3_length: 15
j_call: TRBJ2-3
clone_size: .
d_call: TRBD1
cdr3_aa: CASSLPRQGPDTQYF
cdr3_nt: TGCGCCAGCAGCTTACCCCGACAGGGGCCAGATACGCAGTATTTT

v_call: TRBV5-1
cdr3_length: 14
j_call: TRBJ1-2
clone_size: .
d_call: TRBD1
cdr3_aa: CASSPTDRVSGYTF
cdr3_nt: TGCGCCAGCAGCCCCACCGACAGGGTTAGCGGCTACACCTTC

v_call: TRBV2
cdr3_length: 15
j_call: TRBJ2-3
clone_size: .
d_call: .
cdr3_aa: CASSGVASSTDTQYF
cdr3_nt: TGTGCCAGCAGTGGAGTAGCGTCTAGCACAGATACGCAGTATTTT

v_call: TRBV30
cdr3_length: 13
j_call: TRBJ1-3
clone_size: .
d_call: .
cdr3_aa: CAWSGSSGNTIYF
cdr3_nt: TGTGCCTGGAGTGGGAGCTCTGGAAACACCATATATTTT

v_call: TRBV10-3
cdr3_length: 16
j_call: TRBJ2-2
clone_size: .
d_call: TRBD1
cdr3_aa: CAISAPGTGSSGELFF
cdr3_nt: TGTGCCATCAGTGCACCCGGGACAGGGTCTAGCGGGGAGCTGTTTTTT

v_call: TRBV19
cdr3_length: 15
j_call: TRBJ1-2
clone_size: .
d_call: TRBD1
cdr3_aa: CASSRVQGIGYGYTF
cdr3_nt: TGTGCCAGTAGTAGAGTACAGGGGATCGGCTATGGCTACACCTTC

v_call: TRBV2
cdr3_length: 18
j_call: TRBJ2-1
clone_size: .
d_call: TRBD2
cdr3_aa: CASSEAGGLAGEGNEQFF
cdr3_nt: TGTGCCAGCAGTGAAGCTGGGGGACTAGCGGGAGAGGGCAATGAGCAGTTCTTC

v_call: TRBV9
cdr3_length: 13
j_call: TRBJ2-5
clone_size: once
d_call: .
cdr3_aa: CASSASGGETQYF
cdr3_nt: TGTGCCAGCAGCGCCAGTGGGGGGGAGACCCAGTACTTC

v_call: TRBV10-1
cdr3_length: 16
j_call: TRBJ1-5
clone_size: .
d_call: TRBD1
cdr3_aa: CASSGSDRPGGQPQHF
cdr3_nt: TGCGCCAGCAGCGGATCGGACAGGCCCGGGGGCCAGCCCCAGCATTTT

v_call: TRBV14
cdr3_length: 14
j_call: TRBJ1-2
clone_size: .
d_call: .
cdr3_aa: CASSQDIGRGGYTF
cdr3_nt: TGTGCCAGCAGCCAAGATATCGGCAGGGGCGGCTACACCTTC

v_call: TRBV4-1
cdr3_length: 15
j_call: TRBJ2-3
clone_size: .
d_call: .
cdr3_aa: CASSQEGQDRYTQYF
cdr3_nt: TGCGCCAGCAGCCAAGAAGGTCAGGATCGGTATACGCAGTATTTT

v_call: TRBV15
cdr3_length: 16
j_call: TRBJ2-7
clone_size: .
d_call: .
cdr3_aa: CATSRDPGPLGREQYF
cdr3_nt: TGTGCCACCAGCAGAGACCCCGGTCCTCTAGGTCGGGAGCAGTACTTC